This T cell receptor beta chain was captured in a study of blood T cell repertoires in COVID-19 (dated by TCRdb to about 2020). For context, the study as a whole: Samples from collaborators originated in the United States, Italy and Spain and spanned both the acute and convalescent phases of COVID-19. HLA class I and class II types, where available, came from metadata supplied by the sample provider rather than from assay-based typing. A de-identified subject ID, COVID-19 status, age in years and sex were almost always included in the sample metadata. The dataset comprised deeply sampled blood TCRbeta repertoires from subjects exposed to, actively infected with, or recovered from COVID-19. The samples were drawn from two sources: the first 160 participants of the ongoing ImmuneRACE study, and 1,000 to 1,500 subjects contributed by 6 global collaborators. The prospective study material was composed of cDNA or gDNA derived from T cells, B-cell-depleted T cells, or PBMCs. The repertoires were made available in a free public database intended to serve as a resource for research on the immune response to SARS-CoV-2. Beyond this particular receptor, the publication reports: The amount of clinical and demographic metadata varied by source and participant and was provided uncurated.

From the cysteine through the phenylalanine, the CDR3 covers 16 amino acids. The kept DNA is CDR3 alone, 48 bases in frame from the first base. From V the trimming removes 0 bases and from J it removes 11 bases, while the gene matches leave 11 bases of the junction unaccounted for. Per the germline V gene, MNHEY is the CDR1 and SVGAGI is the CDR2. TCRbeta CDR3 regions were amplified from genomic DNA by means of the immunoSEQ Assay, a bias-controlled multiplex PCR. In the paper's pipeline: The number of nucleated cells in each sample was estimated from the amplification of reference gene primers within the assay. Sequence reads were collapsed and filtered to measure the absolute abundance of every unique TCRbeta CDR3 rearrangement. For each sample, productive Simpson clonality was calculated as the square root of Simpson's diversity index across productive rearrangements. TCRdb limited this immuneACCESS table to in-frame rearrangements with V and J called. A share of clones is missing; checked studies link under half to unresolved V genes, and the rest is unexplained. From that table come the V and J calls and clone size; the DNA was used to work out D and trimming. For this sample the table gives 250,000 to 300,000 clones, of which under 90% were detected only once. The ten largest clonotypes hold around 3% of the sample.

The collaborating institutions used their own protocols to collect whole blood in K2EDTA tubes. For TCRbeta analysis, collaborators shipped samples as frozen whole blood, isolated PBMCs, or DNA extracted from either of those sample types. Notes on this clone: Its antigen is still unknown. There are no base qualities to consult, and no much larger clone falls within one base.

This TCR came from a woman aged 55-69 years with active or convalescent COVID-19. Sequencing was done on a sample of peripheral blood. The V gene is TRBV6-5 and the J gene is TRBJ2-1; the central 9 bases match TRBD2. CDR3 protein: CASSYSPGRRGGQQFF. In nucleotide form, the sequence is TGTGCCAGCAGTTACTCCCCCGGTCGGCGGGGGGGGCAGCAGTTCTTC.